These 15 T cell receptor beta chains were sequenced from one sample in a study of cytomegalovirus exposure and HLA in healthy donors. Primers included in the PCR were 60 Vbeta and 13 Jbeta primers. Produced via immunoSEQ multiplex PCR; TCRdb's table is partial and in-frame only. This table has 120,000 to 150,000 clones, roughly 79% appearing once. The source material was PBMCs. Receptors were obtained from a young woman in good health and CMV-seronegative.

The rearrangement links TRBV7-8 to TRBJ1-4, with D tentatively TRBD1 (5 bases). The germline V and J ends were trimmed by 4 bases and 5 bases, with 20 bases remaining between them. Per the germline V gene, CDR1 is SGHVS and CDR2 is FQNEAQ. CDR3 length equals 17 residues. The CDR3 is CASSSFSGVPGNEKLFF. DNA of the CDR3: TGTGCCAGCAGCTCTTTCTCGGGGGTGCCCGGGAATGAAAAACTGTTTTTT.

The J gene is TRBJ2-2, the V gene TRBV4-3; maybe TRBD1 (6 bases). The CDR3 is 14 amino acids. The V gene lost 11 bases and the J gene lost 1 base, with 14 bases spanning the gap. Germline CDR1 LGHNA, CDR2 YSLEER. The CDR3 DNA reads as TGCGCCCCCAGGGGCCGGGTGAACACCGGGGAGCTGTTTTTT. The encoded protein is CAPRGRVNTGELFF.

The J gene is TRBJ1-1, the V gene TRBV6-5; 9 bases line up with TRBD1. This CDR3 is 15 amino acids long. Looked up from germline, CDR1 is MNHEY and CDR2 is SVGAGI. After removal of 6 bases from V and 1 base from J, the junction contained 6 bases not matched to a gene. CDR3 amino acids: CASRDATGGNTEAFF. CDR3 coding DNA: TGTGCCAGCAGGGATGCGACAGGGGGGAACACTGAAGCTTTCTTT.

This chain connects TRBV5-4 to TRBJ2-3; TRBD2 matches 7 bases. This CDR3 comprises 16 residues. The V segment lost 3 bases and the J segment 6 bases; nucleotides outside the gene matches: 13. Germline lookup yields CDR1 SGHNT and CDR2 YYREEE (reference sequence). CDR3 protein: CASSSGLRGGPDTQYF. DNA of the CDR3: TGTGCCAGCAGCTCCGGCCTACGCGGGGGTCCCGATACGCAGTATTTT.

This chain joins TRBV5-5 and TRBJ1-4; TRBD1 aligns across 7 bases. CDR1 SGHKS and CDR2 YYEKEE come from the germline V gene (reference sequence). The CDR3 runs to 16 residues. After removal of 4 bases from V and 10 bases from J, the junction contained 16 bases not matched to a gene. The CDR3 here is CASSVDRGTAFGKLFF. CDR3 DNA sequence: TGTGCCAGCAGCGTCGACCGCGGGACAGCCTTCGGAAAACTGTTTTTT.

This clone appeared a few times. CDR3 sequence reads: CASSPGTSGGMKETQYF. CDR3 nucleotides: TGTGCCAGCAGTCCCGGGACTAGCGGGGGGATGAAAGAGACCCAGTACTTC. The chain combines TRBV7-9 with TRBJ2-5; 15 positions match TRBD2. The CDR3 has 17 residues. Looked up from germline, CDR1 is SEHNR and CDR2 is FQNEAQ (reference sequence). Trimming took 6 bases from V and 3 from J; bases not matched to a gene: 8.

J is TRBJ1-5 and V is TRBV7-8; the D gene is possibly TRBD1 (6 bases). V was pared by 4 bases and J by 0 bases, with 19 bases between. CDR1 is SGHVS and CDR2 is FQNEAQ in the germline V gene. The CDR3 spans 18 residues. CDR3: CASSSGPTRGLSNQPQHF. Here the CDR3 DNA reads TGTGCCAGCAGCTCCGGTCCGACCAGGGGCCTTAGCAATCAGCCCCAGCATTTT.

The chain joins TRBV7-2 to TRBJ1-2; D remains ambiguous. The germline V gene has CDR1 SGHTA and CDR2 FQGNSA. Trimming cost V 5 bases and J 7 bases, with 14 bases left between them. This CDR3 is 13 amino acids long. The CDR3 is CASSTPGGAGYTF. CDR3 in DNA: TGTGCCAGCAGCACGCCCGGCGGAGCTGGCTACACCTTC. The full variable domain, rest sourced from reference TRBV7-2 and TRBJ1-2, is GAGVSQSPSNKVTEKGKDVELRCDPISGHTALYWYRQSLGQGLEFLIYFQGNSAPDKSGLPSDRFSAERTGGSVSTLTIQRTQQEDSAVYLCASSTPGGAGYTFGSGTRLTVV.

This clone was observed a handful of times. V usage is TRBV5-4 and J usage is TRBJ2-3, with 11 positions matching TRBD2. The CDR3 length is 19 residues. Germline CDR1 and CDR2: SGHNT and YYREEE (reference sequence). After removal of 0 bases from V and 3 bases from J, the junction contained 12 bases not matched to a gene. The CDR3 loop reads CASSLVAGGPREITDTQYF. CDR3 sequence (DNA): TGTGCCAGCAGCTTGGTAGCGGGGGGGCCTCGGGAGATAACAGATACGCAGTATTTT.

V and J are TRBV5-4 and TRBJ1-2, with 10 nucleotides matching TRBD1. The CDR3 is 14 residues long. Germline CDR1 SGHNT, CDR2 YYREEE (reference sequence). With 6 bases clipped from V and 8 bases from J, the junction kept 10 bases outside the gene matches. The CDR3 region has the DNA TGTGCCAGCAACTCAGGAGACAGGGGGCAAGGCTACACCTTC. Amino acid sequence: CASNSGDRGQGYTF.

The table lists this clone with a count of one. The J gene is TRBJ1-1, the V gene TRBV2; D possibly corresponds to TRBD1 (5 bases). Germline V lookup: CDR1 SNHLY, CDR2 FYNNEI. The CDR3 consists of 16 residues. The ends were cut back, 3 bases at V and 0 bases at J, with 14 bases in the middle. Here the CDR3 reads CASSDGAGRMNTEAFF. DNA for the CDR3: TGTGCCAGCAGTGATGGGGCGGGACGGATGAACACTGAAGCTTTCTTT.

The rearrangement joins TRBV13 to TRBJ1-4, with TRBD1 matching over 7 bases. CDR3 size: 16 residues. The J segment lost 9 bases and the V segment lost 5 bases, leaving 15 bases of the junction unmatched. Germline V gives CDR1 PRHDT, CDR2 FYEKMQ (reference sequence). The CDR3 here is CASSGTDRRNVKKLFF. The CDR3, as DNA: TGTGCCAGCAGCGGGACGGACAGGCGGAATGTGAAAAAACTGTTTTTT.

The rearrangement uses TRBV5-4 and TRBJ1-2; 7 bases are shared with TRBD1. J was trimmed by 8 bases and V by 0 bases; bases with no gene match: 7. Germline V lookup: CDR1 SGHNT, CDR2 YYREEE (reference sequence). The CDR3 spans 14 residues. The CDR3: CASSLGQGYLGYTF. For the CDR3, the DNA is TGTGCCAGCAGCTTGGGACAGGGTTATCTCGGCTACACCTTC.

V is TRBV5-1 and J is TRBJ2-1; 10 nucleotides align to TRBD1. V dropped 4 bases and J dropped 3; count of bases not matched to a gene: 4. The germline gives CDR1 SGHRS, CDR2 YFSETQ. This CDR3 has 15 amino acids. The CDR3 DNA sequence: TGCGCCAGCAGCCCCAGGACAGGGGGCTACAATGAGCAGTTCTTC. Translating gives CASSPRTGGYNEQFF. Combining the CDR3 with reference TRBV5-1 and TRBJ2-1 gives the whole variable domain KAGVTQTPRYLIKTRGQQVTLSCSPISGHRSVSWYQQTPGQGLQFLFEYFSETQRNKGNFPGRFSGRQFSNSRSEMNVSTLELGDSALYLCASSPRTGGYNEQFFGPGTRLTVL.

The chain couples TRBV6-5 to TRBJ1-1; TRBD1 might be the D (6 bases). Trimming shortened V by 2 bases and J by 8 bases, and 15 bases separated the two germline ends. The CDR3 contains 14 residues. Germline loops: CDR1 MNHEY, CDR2 SVGAGI. CDR3 sequence: CASSYAAGGAEAFF. DNA for the CDR3: TGTGCCAGCAGTTACGCGGCTGGGGGCGCGGAAGCTTTCTTT.